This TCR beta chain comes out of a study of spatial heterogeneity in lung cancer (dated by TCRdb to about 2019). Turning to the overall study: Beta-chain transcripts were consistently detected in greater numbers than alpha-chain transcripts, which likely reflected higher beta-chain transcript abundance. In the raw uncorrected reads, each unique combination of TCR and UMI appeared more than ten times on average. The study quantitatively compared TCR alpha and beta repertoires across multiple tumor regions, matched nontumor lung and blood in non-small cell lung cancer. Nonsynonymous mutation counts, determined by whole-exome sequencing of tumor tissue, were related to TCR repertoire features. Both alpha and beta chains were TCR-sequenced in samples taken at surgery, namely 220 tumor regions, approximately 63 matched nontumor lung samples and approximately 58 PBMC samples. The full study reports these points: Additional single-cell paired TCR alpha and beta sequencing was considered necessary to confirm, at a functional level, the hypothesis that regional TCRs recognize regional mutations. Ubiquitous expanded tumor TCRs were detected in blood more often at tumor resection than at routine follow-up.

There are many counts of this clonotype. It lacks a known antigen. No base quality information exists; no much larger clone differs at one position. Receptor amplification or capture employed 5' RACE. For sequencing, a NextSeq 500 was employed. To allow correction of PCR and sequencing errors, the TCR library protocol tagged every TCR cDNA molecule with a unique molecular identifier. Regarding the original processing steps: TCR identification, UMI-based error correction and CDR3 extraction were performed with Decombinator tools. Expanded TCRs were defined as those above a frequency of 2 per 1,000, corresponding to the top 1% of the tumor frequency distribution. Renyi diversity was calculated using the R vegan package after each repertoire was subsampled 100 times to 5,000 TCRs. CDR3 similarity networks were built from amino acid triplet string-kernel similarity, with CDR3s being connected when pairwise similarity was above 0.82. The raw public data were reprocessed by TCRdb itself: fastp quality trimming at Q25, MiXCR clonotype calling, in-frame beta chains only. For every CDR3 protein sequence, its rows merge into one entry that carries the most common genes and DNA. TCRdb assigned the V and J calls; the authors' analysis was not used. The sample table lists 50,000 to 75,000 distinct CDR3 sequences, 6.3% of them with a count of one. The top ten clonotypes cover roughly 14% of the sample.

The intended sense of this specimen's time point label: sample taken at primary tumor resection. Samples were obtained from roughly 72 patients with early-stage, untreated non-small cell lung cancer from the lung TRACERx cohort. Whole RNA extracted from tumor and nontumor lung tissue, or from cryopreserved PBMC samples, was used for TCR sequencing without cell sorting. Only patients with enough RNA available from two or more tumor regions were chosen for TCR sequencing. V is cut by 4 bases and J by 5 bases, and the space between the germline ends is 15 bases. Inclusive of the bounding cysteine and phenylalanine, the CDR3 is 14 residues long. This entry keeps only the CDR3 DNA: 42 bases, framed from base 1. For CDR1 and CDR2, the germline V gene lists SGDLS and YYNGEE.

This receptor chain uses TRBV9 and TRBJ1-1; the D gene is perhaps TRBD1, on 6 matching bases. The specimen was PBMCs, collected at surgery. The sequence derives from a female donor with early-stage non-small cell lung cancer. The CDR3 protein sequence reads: CASSPRAGVTEAFF. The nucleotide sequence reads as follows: TGTGCCAGCAGCCCTCGCGCAGGGGTGACTGAAGCTTTCTTT.